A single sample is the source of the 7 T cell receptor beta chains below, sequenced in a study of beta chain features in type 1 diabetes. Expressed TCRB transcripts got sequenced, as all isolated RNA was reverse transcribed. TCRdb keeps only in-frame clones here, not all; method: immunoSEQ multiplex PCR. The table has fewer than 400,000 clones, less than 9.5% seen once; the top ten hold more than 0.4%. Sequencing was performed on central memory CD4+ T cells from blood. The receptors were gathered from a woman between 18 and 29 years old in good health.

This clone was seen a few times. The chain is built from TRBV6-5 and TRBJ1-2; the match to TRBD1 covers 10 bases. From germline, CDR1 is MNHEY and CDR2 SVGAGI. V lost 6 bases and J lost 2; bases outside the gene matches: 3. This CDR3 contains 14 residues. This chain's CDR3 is CASRRTGGNYGYTF. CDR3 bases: TGTGCCAGCAGACGGACAGGGGGGAACTATGGCTACACCTTC.

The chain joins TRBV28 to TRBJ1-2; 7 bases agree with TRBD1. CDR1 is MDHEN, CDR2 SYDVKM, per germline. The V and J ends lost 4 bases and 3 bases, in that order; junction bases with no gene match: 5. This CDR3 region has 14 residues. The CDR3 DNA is TGTGCCAGCAGTTACGGGACAGCTCACTATGGCTACACCTTC. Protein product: CASSYGTAHYGYTF.

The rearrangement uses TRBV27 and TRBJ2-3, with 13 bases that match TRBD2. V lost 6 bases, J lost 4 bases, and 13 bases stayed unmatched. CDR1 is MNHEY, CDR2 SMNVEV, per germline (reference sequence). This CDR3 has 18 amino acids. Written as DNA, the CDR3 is TGTGCCAGCAGAACGACTAGCGGGAGGACCCGAGGTTCAGATACGCAGTATTTT. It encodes CASRTTSGRTRGSDTQYF.

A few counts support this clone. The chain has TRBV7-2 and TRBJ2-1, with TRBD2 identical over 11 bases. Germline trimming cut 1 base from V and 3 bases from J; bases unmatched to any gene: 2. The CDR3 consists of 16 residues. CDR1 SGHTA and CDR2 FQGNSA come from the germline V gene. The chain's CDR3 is CASSLEGLAVYNEQFF. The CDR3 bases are TGTGCCAGCAGCTTAGAGGGACTAGCGGTCTACAATGAGCAGTTCTTC.

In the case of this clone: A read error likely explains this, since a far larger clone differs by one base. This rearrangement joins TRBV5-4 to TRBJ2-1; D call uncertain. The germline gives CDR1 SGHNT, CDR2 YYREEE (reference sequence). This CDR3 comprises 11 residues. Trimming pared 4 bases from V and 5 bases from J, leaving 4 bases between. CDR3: CASSQNNEQFF. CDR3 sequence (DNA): TGTGCCAGCAGCCAGAACAATGAGCAGTTCTTC. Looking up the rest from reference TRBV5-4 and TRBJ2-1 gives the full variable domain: ETGVTQSPTHLIKTRGQQVTLRCSSQSGHNTVSWYQQALGQGPQFIFQYYREEENGRGNFPPRFSGLQFPNYSSELNVNALELDDSALYLCASSQNNEQFFGPGTRLTVL.

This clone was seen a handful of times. The CDR3 DNA reads as TGCAGTGCTAGAGATCCCGGGAAAGCTTTCTTT. It is translated as CSARDPGKAFF. This chain links TRBV20-1 with TRBJ1-1; D is unclear. The CDR3 has 11 residues. The V end lost 0 bases, the J end lost 9 bases, and 8 bases lay between the germline ends. Germline V gives CDR1 DFQATT, CDR2 SNEGSKA (reference sequence).

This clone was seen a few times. This CDR3 is CSVKLYDRITDTQYF. DNA of the CDR3: TGCAGCGTTAAACTATATGACAGGATCACAGATACGCAGTATTTT. The J gene is TRBJ2-3, the V gene TRBV29-1, with D tentatively TRBD1 (6 bases). V lost 5 bases, J lost 2 bases, and 17 bases lay in between. The CDR3 spans 15 residues. CDR1 is SQVTM and CDR2 is ANQGSEA in the germline V gene.